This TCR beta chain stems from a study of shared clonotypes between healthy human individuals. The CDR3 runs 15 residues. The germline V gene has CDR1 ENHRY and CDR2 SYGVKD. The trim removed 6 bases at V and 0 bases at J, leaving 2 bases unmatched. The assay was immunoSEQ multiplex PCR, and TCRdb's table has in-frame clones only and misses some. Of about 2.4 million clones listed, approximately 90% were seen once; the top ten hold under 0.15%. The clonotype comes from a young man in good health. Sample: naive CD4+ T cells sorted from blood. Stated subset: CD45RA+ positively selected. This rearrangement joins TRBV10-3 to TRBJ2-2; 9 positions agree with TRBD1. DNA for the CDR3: TGTGCCATCAGGGGGACAGGGACGAACACCGGGGAGCTGTTTTTT. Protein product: CAIRGTGTNTGELFF.